Detailed here is one TCR beta chain. These data originate in a study of blood T cell repertoires in COVID-19. As for the study in general: COVID-19 samples, acute and convalescent, were from the United States, Italy and Spain. T cells, B-cell-depleted T cells, or PBMCs provided the cDNA or gDNA that served as material.

Per the authors' pipeline: Using reference gene primer amplification, nucleated cell counts were estimated. Profiling relied on immunoSEQ multiplex PCR, and the TCRdb table lists in-frame clones only, not all of them. Clone size and the V and J calls come from that table; the DNA yielded D and trimming. The repertoire holds about 130,000 clones, with about 80% as singletons. What was sequenced was peripheral blood. This receptor was obtained from a woman aged 45-65 years with acute or convalescent COVID-19.

The CDR3 sequence is CASSYSGTGVLDTQYF. CDR3 coding DNA: TGTGCCAGCAGTTACAGTGGGACAGGGGTTTTAGATACGCAGTATTTT. The chain uses TRBV6-6 and TRBJ2-3; 10 bases align to TRBD1. The CDR3 contains 16 residues. Per germline, CDR1 MNHNY and CDR2 SVGAGI (reference sequence). V was pared by 2 bases and J by 5 bases, with 7 bases of the junction left unmatched.